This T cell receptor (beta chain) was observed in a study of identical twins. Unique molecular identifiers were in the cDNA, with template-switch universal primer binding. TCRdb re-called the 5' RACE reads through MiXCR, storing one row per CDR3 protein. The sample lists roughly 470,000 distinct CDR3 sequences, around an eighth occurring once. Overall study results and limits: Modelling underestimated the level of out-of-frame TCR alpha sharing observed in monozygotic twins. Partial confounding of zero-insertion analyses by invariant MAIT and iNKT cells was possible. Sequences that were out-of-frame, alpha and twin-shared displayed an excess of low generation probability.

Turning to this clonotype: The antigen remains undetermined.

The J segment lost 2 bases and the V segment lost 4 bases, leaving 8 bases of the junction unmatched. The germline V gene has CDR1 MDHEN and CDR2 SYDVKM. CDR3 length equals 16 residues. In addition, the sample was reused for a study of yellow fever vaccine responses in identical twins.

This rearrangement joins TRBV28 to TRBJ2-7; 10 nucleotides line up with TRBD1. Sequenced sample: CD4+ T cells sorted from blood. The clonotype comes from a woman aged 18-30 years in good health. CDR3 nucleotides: TGTGCCAGCAGTTCAAATCCCGGACAGGGGGCCTACGAGCAGTACTTC. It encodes CASSSNPGQGAYEQYF.